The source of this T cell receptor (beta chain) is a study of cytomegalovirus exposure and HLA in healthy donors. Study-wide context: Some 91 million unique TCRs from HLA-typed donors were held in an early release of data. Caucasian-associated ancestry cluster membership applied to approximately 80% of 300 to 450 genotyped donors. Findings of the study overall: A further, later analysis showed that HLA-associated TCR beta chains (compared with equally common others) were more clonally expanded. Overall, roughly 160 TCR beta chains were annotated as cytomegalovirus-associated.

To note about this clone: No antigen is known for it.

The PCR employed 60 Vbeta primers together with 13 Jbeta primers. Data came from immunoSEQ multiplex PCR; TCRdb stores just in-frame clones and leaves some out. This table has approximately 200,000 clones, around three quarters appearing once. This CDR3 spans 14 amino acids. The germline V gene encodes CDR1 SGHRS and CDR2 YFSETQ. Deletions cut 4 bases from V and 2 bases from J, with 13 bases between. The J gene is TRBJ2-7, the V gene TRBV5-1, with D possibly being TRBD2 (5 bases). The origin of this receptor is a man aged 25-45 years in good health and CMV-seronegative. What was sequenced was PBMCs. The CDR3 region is CASSLNGLPYEQYF. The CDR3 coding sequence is TGCGCCAGCAGCCTGAACGGACTTCCCTACGAGCAGTACTTC.